This T cell receptor (beta chain) was observed in a study of cytomegalovirus exposure and HLA in healthy donors. About this clone: Its antigen is currently unknown.

The study's findings and limits: While the bulk of TCR sequences proved rare, some public TCRs turned up in many donors.

Germline CDR1 and CDR2: MDHEN and SYDVKM. This CDR3 region has 13 residues. V gave up 5 bases and J gave up 1 base, with 8 bases separating them. Primers for the PCR totalled 60 Vbeta and 13 Jbeta. TCRdb keeps only in-frame clones here, not all; method: immunoSEQ multiplex PCR. The sample holds under 150,000 clones, approximately 80% seen once. Material: PBMCs. The V gene is TRBV28, the J gene TRBJ1-1, with D perhaps matching TRBD1 (5 bases). The receptor was derived from a woman between 45 and 60 years old in good health and CMV-seropositive. CDR3 DNA sequence: TGTGCCAGCAGTCGTGACAGGAACACTGAAGCTTTCTTT. This sequence encodes CASSRDRNTEAFF.